The clone carrying this T cell receptor (beta chain) has more than one count but fewer than ten. Its cognate antigen is unknown. Time point in this sample: baseline, week 1 (first vaccination visit). The treatment: pre-vaccination baseline after standard-of-care therapy. The data are from a study of a mutant IDH1 vaccine in newly diagnosed glioma. On the study more broadly: Prior therapy was radiotherapy, temozolomide, or both; most received both.

Whole-study results and caveats: Seemingly, top peripheral T cell clonotype changes bore no relation to pseudoprogression. Around 93% of patients showed vaccine-induced immune responses across multiple MHC alleles.

Trimming took 2 bases from V and 6 from J, leaving 18 bases between them. CDR3 length equals 17 residues. CDR1 and CDR2 (germline): SGHDT, YYEEEE. The method was immunoSEQ multiplex PCR; TCRdb's version includes in-frame clones alone and lacks a portion of them. Among about 88,000 clones listed, roughly 80% were seen once. Specimen: PBMCs, collected from a glioma patient treated with radiotherapy, temozolomide or both. The chain joins TRBV5-6 to TRBJ1-6; D ambiguous. The sequence derives from a middle-aged man with glioma. Some clones in this sample may be carry-over from other donors' samples. For the CDR3, the DNA is TGTGCCAGCAGCTTTCGCTCGGCTCGAGTAGCTAATTCACCCCTCCACTTT. Protein sequence: CASSFRSARVANSPLHF.